This TCR beta chain emerged from a study of shared clonotypes between healthy human individuals. Study-wide points: Clonotypes that were shared across four donors made up roughly 5.2% of naive CD4 clonotypes.

Assay execution proceeded at the deep level. Template for every sorted-subset replicate PCR totaled roughly 210 ng DNA, around 32,000 T cell genomes. This table comes from immunoSEQ multiplex PCR, and its TCRdb copy is limited to in-frame clones, with some not included. The profile shows a few million clones, 93% of them singletons. Remarks on this clone: Its antigen remains unidentified.

Trimming took off 6 bases at V and 4 bases at J, with 10 bases between the two ends. This CDR3 region has 13 residues. Germline lookup yields CDR1 MNHNS and CDR2 SASEGT. The sample was naive CD4+ T cells from PBMCs. As for subset: CD45RA+ positively selected. The sequence came from a man aged 18 to 29 in good health. Some clones in this sample may be carry-over from other donors' samples. The chain couples TRBV6-1 to TRBJ1-5; D is undetermined. CDR3 region: CASSPEINQPQHF. The CDR3 DNA reads as TGTGCCAGCAGCCCCGAAATTAATCAGCCCCAGCATTTT.